This T cell receptor beta chain was captured by sequencing in a study of regulatory and conventional T cells in RAG deficiency. Repertoires were generated with immunoSEQ multiplex PCR, while TCRdb's copy carries only in-frame clones and drops some. The sample contains 30,000 to 40,000 clones, about 70% of which appear only once. The sample holds one count of this clone. The antigen is not known. Study-wide findings and caveats: Omenn patients showed >75% Treg-Tconv overlap and shorter CDR3 lengths. Other subsets showed approximately 10-fold reductions, but Treg unique TCR beta sequences fell roughly 93-fold in these patients. In Omenn syndrome, sorted "Tregs" may be peripherally activated cells.

The sorted conventional CD4+ T cells were CD25-low and CD127-high, with genomic DNA sequenced. These data also formed part of another study, on regulatory T cells. That source adds: The primer mix had 52 TRBV and 13 TRBJ primers. Regulatory T cells showed the strongest V-J pair restriction and V/J gene skewing among patient repertoires.

Sequences were obtained from CD4+ effector T cells sorted from blood. The receptor was derived from a human donor in good health.

CDR3 DNA: TGTGCCAGCTCACGTTCATCTGGGGACAACTATGGCTACACCTTC. Its protein product is CASSRSSGDNYGYTF. This chain uses TRBV18 with TRBJ1-2, with D tentatively TRBD1 (5 bases). The CDR3 runs to 15 residues. CDR1 and CDR2 from the germline V gene are KGHSH and LQKENI. V dropped 4 bases and J dropped 2 bases, with 14 bases sitting between them.